These 10 T cell receptor beta chains share one sample of origin, sequenced in a study of precursors of human CD4 cytotoxic T cells. Bulk UMI-based sequencing covered sorted CD4+ central memory, effector memory, IL-7R-high and IL-7R-negative TEMRA subsets. TCRdb recomputed calls from the reads with MiXCR, one row per CDR3 protein. The table shows 640 or so distinct CDR3 sequences, with around 16% occurring only once. The sample consisted of memory CD4+ T cells from blood (PBMCs). All receptors derive from a human donor in good health.

This clonotype is labeled large. This CDR3 is CASSLVGVYEQYF. CDR3 coding DNA: TGTGCCAGCAGCTTAGTCGGGGTCTACGAGCAGTACTTC. V and J are TRBV7-2 and TRBJ2-7; a possible D gene is TRBD2 (5 bases). There are 13 residues in the CDR3. V lost 1 base to trimming and J lost 3 bases, with 7 bases between them. CDR1 SGHTA and CDR2 FQGNSA come from the germline V gene.

By frequency in the sample, this clonotype is large. V is TRBV5-1 and J is TRBJ1-2, with a weak D call TRBD1 (5 bases). CDR1 is SGHRS and CDR2 is YFSETQ in the germline V gene. The CDR3 contains 15 residues. The V end lost 5 bases, the J end lost 2 bases, and 16 bases lay between the germline ends. CDR3 DNA: TGCGCCAGCAGGCCCGCGGATCGGGGGAACTATGGCTACACCTTC. The encoded protein is CASRPADRGNYGYTF.

Judged by abundance, this clonotype is large. The CDR3 DNA is TGTGCCAGCAGCCGACAGGGGGTCTATGGCTACACCTTC. It encodes CASSRQGVYGYTF. This chain uses TRBV6-5 with TRBJ1-2; 9 nucleotides match TRBD1. The J segment lost 4 bases and the V segment lost 6 bases, leaving 3 bases of the junction unmatched. CDR1 is MNHEY, CDR2 SVGAGI, per germline. This CDR3 contains 13 residues.

By sample fraction, this clonotype is large. CDR3 sequence: CASSPPQGANTGELFF. The CDR3 nucleotides read TGTGCCAGCTCACCACCGCAGGGGGCAAACACCGGGGAGCTGTTTTTT. The genes are TRBV18 and TRBJ2-2; TRBD1 matches 8 bases. V shed 0 bases, J shed 2 bases, and the junction held 2 bases outside the gene matches. This CDR3 comprises 16 residues. Germline V lookup: CDR1 KGHSH, CDR2 LQKENI.

This clonotype was seen a handful of times. This chain joins TRBV19 and TRBJ2-4; 7 bases map to TRBD1. Germline assignment: CDR1 LNHDA and CDR2 SQIVND (reference sequence). This CDR3 has 12 amino acids. Unmatched junction bases numbered 6, after V lost 3 bases and J lost 13 bases. CDR3 DNA: TGTGCCAGTAGTATTACAGGGACAGCACAGTACTTC. Its translation is CASSITGTAQYF.

By share, this clonotype ranks as large (0.1 to 1%). This chain connects TRBV18 to TRBJ1-6; possible D gene TRBD1, 5 bases. This CDR3 is 17 amino acids long. Germline V gene data show CDR1 as KGHSH and CDR2 as LQKENI. Trimming took 4 bases from V and 9 from J, leaving 22 bases between them. CDR3 sequence: CASSRSLIQGSGSPLHF. The DNA for the CDR3 is TGTGCCAGCTCACGGTCCCTCATTCAGGGAAGTGGTTCACCCCTCCACTTT.

This clonotype ranks as large. The chain is built from TRBV7-9 and TRBJ1-1; D unclear. The length of the CDR3 is 13 residues. V was clipped by 0 bases and J by 2 bases, with 4 bases between them. The V gene's germline CDR1 is SEHNR and CDR2 FQNEAQ (reference sequence). The CDR3 DNA reads TGTGCCAGCAGCTTAGCGGAAAACACTGAAGCTTTCTTT. This gives the protein CASSLAENTEAFF.

This clonotype is judged large. The chain recombines TRBV25-1 with TRBJ2-1; D is possibly TRBD2 (6 bases). CDR1 and CDR2 (germline): MGHDK, SYGVNS. V shed 6 bases and J shed 5 bases, with 8 bases lying between them. The length of the CDR3 is 12 residues. CDR3 sequence (DNA): TGTGCCAGCAGGGGGGGAGACAATGAGCAGTTCTTC. This codes for CASRGGDNEQFF.

The V call is TRBV6-5, the J call TRBJ2-7, with a weak D call TRBD2 (6 bases). CDR1 is MNHEY, CDR2 SVGAGI, per germline. The CDR3 contains 15 residues. The V end lost 4 bases, the J end lost 6 bases, and 19 bases lay between the germline ends. This CDR3 reads CASSSQSGGWGEQYF. The CDR3 DNA reads as TGTGCCAGCAGTTCCCAATCCGGGGGATGGGGCGAGCAGTACTTC.

This clonotype ranks as large. The chain recombines TRBV15 with TRBJ2-3; the D gene is possibly TRBD2 (6 bases). The CDR3 loop spans 17 amino acids. The ends were cut back, 0 bases at V and 0 bases at J, with 13 bases in the middle. CDR1 LNHNV and CDR2 YYDKDF come from the germline V gene (reference sequence). CDR3 coding DNA: TGTGCCACCAGCAGAGACGGACTAAGCGGAAGCACAGATACGCAGTATTTT. Amino acids: CATSRDGLSGSTDTQYF.